This TCR beta chain was obtained from a study of T cell responses to AZD1222 COVID-19 vaccine. The protocol was immunoSEQ multiplex PCR, while the TCRdb copy is restricted to in-frame clones and leaves out a portion. The top ten clones hold 6.9% of a sample with 160,000 or so clones, more than 85% of them seen once. This CDR3 contains 16 residues. Between the trimmed V and J ends, which lost 0 bases and 2 bases, there was a span of 11 bases. Germline assignment: CDR1 ENHRY and CDR2 SYGVKD. With respect to this clone: The target antigen is unknown.

Overall study findings and caveats: There were repertoire samples only from the period after the peak T cell response.

The source is an adult who had recovered from COVID-19. Sequences were derived from peripheral blood, sampled after recovery from COVID-19. This chain uses TRBV10-3 with TRBJ1-5; tentative D call: TRBD1 (5 bases). In DNA form, the CDR3 reads TGTGCCATCAGTGAGTCGATGGGCAGGGGCAATCAGCCCCAGCATTTT. Encoded protein: CAISESMGRGNQPQHF.